Listed below are T cell receptor beta chains from one sample, sequenced in a study of shared clonotypes between healthy human individuals. TCRdb keeps only in-frame clones here, not all; method: immunoSEQ multiplex PCR. This sample carries about half a million clones, roughly 77% of them seen once, and the ten largest clones take 13%. The sequencing sample was made of PBMCs. These receptors all stem from a woman aged 40 to 50 in good health. Some clones in this sample may be carry-over from other donors' samples. Each CDR3 is given with its conserved first and last residue. Fields, in order: J gene, D gene, V gene, clone size, CDR3 DNA, CDR3 protein. The D gene is left open where the match is weak. Where a row states a size, it is once, few, many or the class of an expanded clone; other rows omit it.

J: TRBJ2-7
D: .
V: TRBV5-1
size: .
DNA: TGCGCCAGCAGCTTTAGGGAGGCCTACGAGCAGTACTTC
CDR3: CASSFREAYEQYF

J: TRBJ2-1
D: .
V: TRBV29-1
size: .
DNA: TGCAGCGTTGATTCGGGGTCCTCCTACAATGAGCAGTTCTTC
CDR3: CSVDSGSSYNEQFF

J: TRBJ2-4
D: TRBD2
V: TRBV19
size: .
DNA: TGTGCCAGTAGGACACACGGACTAGCGGGAGCAGTAGTCAAAAACATTCAGTACTTC
CDR3: CASRTHGLAGAVVKNIQYF

J: TRBJ1-1
D: TRBD1
V: TRBV13
size: once
DNA: TGTGCCACCTTGGGACAGTTGAACACTGAAGCTTTCTTT
CDR3: CATLGQLNTEAFF

J: TRBJ2-7
D: TRBD2
V: TRBV7-8
size: .
DNA: TGTGCCAGCAGCTTAGCCGGGACTAGCTACTACGAGCAGTACTTC
CDR3: CASSLAGTSYYEQYF

J: TRBJ2-3
D: .
V: TRBV9
size: .
DNA: TGTGCCAGCAGCGTTCGGGTTGGTGGGAGGCGCACAGATACGCAGTATTTT
CDR3: CASSVRVGGRRTDTQYF

J: TRBJ1-3
D: .
V: TRBV9
size: .
DNA: TGTGCCAGCAGCGTAGGAGCACCCTCTGGAAACACCATATATTTT
CDR3: CASSVGAPSGNTIYF

J: TRBJ2-2
D: .
V: TRBV5-1
size: .
DNA: TGCGCCAGCAGCTTGGCAGGGAACACCGGGGAGCTGTTTTTT
CDR3: CASSLAGNTGELFF

J: TRBJ1-1
D: TRBD1
V: TRBV7-2
size: .
DNA: TGTGCCAGCAGCTTGGGCCCTACAGGGGTGGTTGGCACTGAAGCTTTCTTT
CDR3: CASSLGPTGVVGTEAFF

J: TRBJ2-7
D: TRBD1
V: TRBV13
size: few
DNA: TGTGCCAGCAGAATGACAGGGAAGTACGAGCAGTACTTC
CDR3: CASRMTGKYEQYF

J: TRBJ2-1
D: .
V: TRBV5-4
size: .
DNA: TGTGCCAGCAGCTTGGGCAGCCCCATGAGCTCCTACAATGAGCAGTTCTTC
CDR3: CASSLGSPMSSYNEQFF

J: TRBJ1-3
D: .
V: TRBV19
size: .
DNA: TGTGCCAGTAGTATTGGCCGGACTGGAAACACCATATATTTT
CDR3: CASSIGRTGNTIYF

J: TRBJ2-3
D: .
V: TRBV7-3
size: .
DNA: TGTGCCAGCAGCTTAATGTGGACCGCGAGCACAGATACGCAGTATTTT
CDR3: CASSLMWTASTDTQYF

J: TRBJ2-2
D: TRBD1
V: TRBV5-6
size: .
DNA: TGTGCCAGCAGAAGAGGGGGCTGGGACACCGGGGAGCTGTTTTTT
CDR3: CASRRGGWDTGELFF

J: TRBJ2-5
D: .
V: TRBV18
size: .
DNA: TGTGCCAGCTCACCGCCTACTGACCAAGAGACCCAGTACTTC
CDR3: CASSPPTDQETQYF

J: TRBJ2-2
D: .
V: TRBV11-2
size: few
DNA: TGTGCCAGCAGCTTTCACCCAGGGACGAACACCGGGGAGCTGTTTTTT
CDR3: CASSFHPGTNTGELFF

J: TRBJ2-7
D: .
V: TRBV7-9
size: .
DNA: TGTGCCAGCAGCTTAGTGAGTTACGAGCAGTACTTC
CDR3: CASSLVSYEQYF

J: TRBJ1-1
D: TRBD1
V: TRBV19
size: once
DNA: TGTGCCAGATCCAGGGGGTACACTGAAGCTTTCTTT
CDR3: CARSRGYTEAFF

J: TRBJ2-3
D: TRBD2
V: TRBV11-1
size: .
DNA: TGTGCCAGCAGCCCCCGACTAGCGACAGATACGCAGTATTTT
CDR3: CASSPRLATDTQYF

J: TRBJ2-5
D: TRBD1
V: TRBV5-1
size: .
DNA: TGCGCCAGCAGCCCCGGACAGGTCCAAGAGACCCAGTACTTC
CDR3: CASSPGQVQETQYF

J: TRBJ2-5
D: TRBD2
V: TRBV7-2
size: .
DNA: TGTGCCAGCAGCCGCCTAGCGGGAGCGGAGACCCAGTACTTC
CDR3: CASSRLAGAETQYF

J: TRBJ2-7
D: .
V: TRBV29-1
size: .
DNA: TGCAGCGTTGCAGGCCGTGTCTCCTACGAGCAGTACTTC
CDR3: CSVAGRVSYEQYF

J: TRBJ2-7
D: .
V: TRBV4-2
size: .
DNA: TGTGCCAGCAGCCTTACGGAGGGGGACTTCTACGAGCAGTACTTC
CDR3: CASSLTEGDFYEQYF

J: TRBJ2-7
D: .
V: TRBV28
size: few
DNA: TGTGCCAGCAGTTTAGCGGGTACCTACGAGCAGTACTTC
CDR3: CASSLAGTYEQYF

J: TRBJ1-4
D: .
V: TRBV15
size: .
DNA: TGTGCCACCAGCACAAAGACAGGACCTGAAAAACTGTTTTTT
CDR3: CATSTKTGPEKLFF

J: TRBJ2-7
D: TRBD1
V: TRBV19
size: .
DNA: TGTGCCAGTAGTCGGGACAGGTCCTACGAGCAGTACTTC
CDR3: CASSRDRSYEQYF

J: TRBJ2-7
D: TRBD2
V: TRBV6-1
size: many
DNA: TGTGCCAGCAGTGCCCGACTAGCGGGAGACGGCGAGCAGTACTTC
CDR3: CASSARLAGDGEQYF

J: TRBJ1-4
D: TRBD1
V: TRBV4-3
size: .
DNA: TGCGCCAGCAGCCAGGGACAGACTAATGAAAAACTGTTTTTT
CDR3: CASSQGQTNEKLFF

J: TRBJ2-1
D: TRBD1
V: TRBV6-1
size: .
DNA: TGTGCCAGCAGACAGGGGCTCTACAATGAGCAGTTCTTC
CDR3: CASRQGLYNEQFF

J: TRBJ2-2
D: .
V: TRBV19
size: .
DNA: TGTGCCACAGGGGGGACCGGGGAGCTGTTTTTT
CDR3: CATGGTGELFF

J: TRBJ1-1
D: .
V: TRBV19
size: many
DNA: TGTGCCAGTAGTACCCTCTCCAGGGGCTGGAACACTGAAGCTTTCTTT
CDR3: CASSTLSRGWNTEAFF

J: TRBJ1-2
D: TRBD1
V: TRBV7-3
size: many
DNA: TGTGCCAGCAGCCCCACCGGGCAGGGGGATGGCTACACCTTC
CDR3: CASSPTGQGDGYTF

J: TRBJ2-7
D: .
V: TRBV28
size: few
DNA: TGTGCCAGCAGTCTTGGACAGTACGAGCAGTACTTC
CDR3: CASSLGQYEQYF

J: TRBJ1-2
D: .
V: TRBV18
size: few
DNA: TGTGCCAGCTCACCATACAGCACCTATGGCTACACCTTC
CDR3: CASSPYSTYGYTF

J: TRBJ2-1
D: .
V: TRBV7-2
size: few
DNA: TGTGCCAGCAGCTTAGTAGTAGAGAGCTCCTACAATGAGCAGTTCTTC
CDR3: CASSLVVESSYNEQFF

J: TRBJ1-2
D: .
V: TRBV7-2
size: .
DNA: TGTGCCAGCAGCTTAGACCGGGTAGCTAACTATGGCTACACCTTC
CDR3: CASSLDRVANYGYTF

J: TRBJ2-2
D: TRBD2
V: TRBV18
size: .
DNA: TGTGCCAGCTCACCTCGAAGCGGGAGGGGCAGCGGGGAGCTGTTTTTT
CDR3: CASSPRSGRGSGELFF

J: TRBJ1-2
D: .
V: TRBV10-3
size: .
DNA: TGTGCCATCAGTGATTGGGGGATAGGCTACACCTTC
CDR3: CAISDWGIGYTF

J: TRBJ2-7
D: TRBD1
V: TRBV7-6
size: few
DNA: TGTGCCAGCAGCTTTAGACAGGGACAAACCTACGAGCAGTACTTC
CDR3: CASSFRQGQTYEQYF

J: TRBJ2-5
D: .
V: TRBV7-2
size: .
DNA: TGTGCCACCCCCGGCCTAGCCCAGACCCAGTACTTC
CDR3: CATPGLAQTQYF

J: TRBJ2-2
D: .
V: TRBV25-1
size: .
DNA: TGTGCCAGCAGTGGACAGGTCACCGGGGAGCTGTTTTTT
CDR3: CASSGQVTGELFF

J: TRBJ2-4
D: .
V: TRBV29-1
size: once
DNA: TGCAGCGCTAGACGATCGGGGGAAAACATTCAGTACTTC
CDR3: CSARRSGENIQYF

J: TRBJ1-2
D: TRBD1
V: TRBV28
size: few
DNA: TGTGCCAGCAGGTCCGGGACAGGGGCAAGCGGCTACACCTTC
CDR3: CASRSGTGASGYTF

J: TRBJ2-3
D: .
V: TRBV10-3
size: .
DNA: TGTGCCATCAGTCCACAGGGTAGGGGCGGTTCGACAGATACGCAGTATTTT
CDR3: CAISPQGRGGSTDTQYF

J: TRBJ2-2
D: TRBD1
V: TRBV7-9
size: .
DNA: TGTGCCAGCAGCCCGCTTAGGGGGCAGGGGACCGGGGAGCTGTTTTTT
CDR3: CASSPLRGQGTGELFF